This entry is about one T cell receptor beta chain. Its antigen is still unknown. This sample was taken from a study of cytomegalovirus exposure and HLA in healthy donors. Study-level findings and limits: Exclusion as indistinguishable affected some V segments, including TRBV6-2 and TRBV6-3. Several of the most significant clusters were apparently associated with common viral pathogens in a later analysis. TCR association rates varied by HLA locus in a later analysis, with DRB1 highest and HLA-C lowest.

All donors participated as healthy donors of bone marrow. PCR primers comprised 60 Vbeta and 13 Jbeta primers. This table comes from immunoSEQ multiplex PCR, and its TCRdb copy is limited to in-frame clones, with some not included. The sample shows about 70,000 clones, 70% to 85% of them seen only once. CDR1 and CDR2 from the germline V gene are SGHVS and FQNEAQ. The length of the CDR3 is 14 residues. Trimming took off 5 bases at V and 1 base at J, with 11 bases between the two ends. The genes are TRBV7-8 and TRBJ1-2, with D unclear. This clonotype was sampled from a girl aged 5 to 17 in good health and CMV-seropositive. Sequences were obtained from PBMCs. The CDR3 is CASSQDSSNYGYTF. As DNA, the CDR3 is TGTGCCAGCAGCCAGGATTCGAGTAACTATGGCTACACCTTC.